This TCR beta chain was captured in a study of OX40 agonist ivuxolimab in advanced cancers. The V segment lost 1 base and the J segment 4 bases; nucleotides outside the gene matches: 2. The CDR3 covers 14 residues. Germline V CDR1 and CDR2: SGHNT, YENEEA. Sequencing used immunoSEQ multiplex PCR; TCRdb keeps in-frame clones, though not all of them. Of about 79,000 clones in the sample, approximately 90% were seen once. This chain joins TRBV11-3 and TRBJ2-3; 7 bases match TRBD1. Sample: CD4+ or CD8+ T cells sorted from blood, taken in a trial of the OX40 agonist ivuxolimab. The sequence was obtained from an adult with an advanced solid tumor such as melanoma, head and neck, liver or kidney cancer. The CDR3 sequence is CASSLARGSDTQYF. The CDR3 region has the DNA TGTGCCAGCAGCTTAGCCAGGGGGTCAGATACGCAGTATTTT.